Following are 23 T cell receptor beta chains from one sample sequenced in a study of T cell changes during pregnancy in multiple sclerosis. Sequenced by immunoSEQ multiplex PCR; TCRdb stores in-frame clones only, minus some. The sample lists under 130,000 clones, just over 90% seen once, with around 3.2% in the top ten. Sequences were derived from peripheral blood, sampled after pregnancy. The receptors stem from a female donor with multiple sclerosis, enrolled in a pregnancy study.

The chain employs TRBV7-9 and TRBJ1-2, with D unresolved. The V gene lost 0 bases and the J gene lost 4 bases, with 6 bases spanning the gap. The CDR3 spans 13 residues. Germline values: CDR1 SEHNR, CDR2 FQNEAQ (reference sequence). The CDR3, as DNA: TGTGCCAGCAGCTTAGCAGGGAGCTATGGCTACACCTTC. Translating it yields CASSLAGSYGYTF.

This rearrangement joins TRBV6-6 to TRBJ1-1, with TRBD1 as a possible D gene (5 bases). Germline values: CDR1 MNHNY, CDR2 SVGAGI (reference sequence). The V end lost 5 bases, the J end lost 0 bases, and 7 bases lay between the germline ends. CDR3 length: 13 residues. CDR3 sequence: CASSGRVNTEAFF. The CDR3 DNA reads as TGTGCCAGCAGTGGCAGGGTGAACACTGAAGCTTTCTTT.

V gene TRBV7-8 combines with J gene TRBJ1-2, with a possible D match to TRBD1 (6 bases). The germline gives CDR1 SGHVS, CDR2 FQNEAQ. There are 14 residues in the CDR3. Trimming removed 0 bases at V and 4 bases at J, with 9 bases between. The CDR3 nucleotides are TGTGCCAGCAGCTTAGCCGTGGACAGCTATGGCTACACCTTC. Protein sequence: CASSLAVDSYGYTF. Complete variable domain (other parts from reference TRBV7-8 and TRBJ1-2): GAGVSQSPRYKVAKRGQDVALRCDPISGHVSLFWYQQALGQGPEFLTYFQNEAQLDKSGLPSDRFFAERPEGSVSTLKIQRTQQEDSAVYLCASSLAVDSYGYTFGSGTRLTVV.

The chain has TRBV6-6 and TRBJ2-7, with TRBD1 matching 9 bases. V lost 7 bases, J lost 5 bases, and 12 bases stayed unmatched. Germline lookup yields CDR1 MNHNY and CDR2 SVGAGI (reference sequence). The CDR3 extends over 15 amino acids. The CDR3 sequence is CASINRGRLIHEQYF. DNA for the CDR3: TGTGCCAGCATTAACAGGGGGCGCTTAATCCACGAGCAGTACTTC.

CDR3 residues: CASSPPGQDNYGYTF. The CDR3 DNA reads as TGTGCCAGCTCACCACCGGGACAGGACAACTATGGCTACACCTTC. This sequence joins TRBV18 and TRBJ1-2; 8 bases line up with TRBD1. Germline CDR1 and CDR2: KGHSH and LQKENI. Trimming took 0 bases from V and 2 from J; bases not matched to a gene: 2. The CDR3 has 15 amino acids. Full variable domain (outside the CDR3, taken from reference TRBV18 and TRBJ1-2): NAGVMQNPRHLVRRRGQEARLRCSPMKGHSHVYWYRQLPEEGLKFMVYLQKENIIDESGMPKERFSAEFPKEGPSILRIQQVVRGDSAAYFCASSPPGQDNYGYTFGSGTRLTVV.

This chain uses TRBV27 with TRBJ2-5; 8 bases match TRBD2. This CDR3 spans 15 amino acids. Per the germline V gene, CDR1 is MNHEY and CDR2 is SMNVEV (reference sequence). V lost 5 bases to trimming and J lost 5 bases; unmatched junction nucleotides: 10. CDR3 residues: CASSRLLADGETQYF. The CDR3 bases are TGTGCCAGCAGTCGACTACTAGCGGATGGGGAGACCCAGTACTTC.

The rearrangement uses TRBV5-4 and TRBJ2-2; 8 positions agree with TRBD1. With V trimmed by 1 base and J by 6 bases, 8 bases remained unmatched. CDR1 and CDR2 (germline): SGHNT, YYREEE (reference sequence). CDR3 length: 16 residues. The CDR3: CASSLPGQESAGELFF. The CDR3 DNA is TGTGCCAGCAGCTTGCCGGGACAGGAATCGGCCGGGGAGCTGTTTTTT.

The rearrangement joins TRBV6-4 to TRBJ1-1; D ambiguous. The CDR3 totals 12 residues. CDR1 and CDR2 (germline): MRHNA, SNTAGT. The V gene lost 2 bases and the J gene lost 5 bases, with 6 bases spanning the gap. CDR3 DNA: TGTGCCAGCAGTGACGGAGGGACTGAAGCTTTCTTT. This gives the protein CASSDGGTEAFF.

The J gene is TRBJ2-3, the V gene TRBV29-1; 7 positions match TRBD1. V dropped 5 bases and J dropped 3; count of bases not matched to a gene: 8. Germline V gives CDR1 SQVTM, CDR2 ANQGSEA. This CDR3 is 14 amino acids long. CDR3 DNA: TGCAGCGTTATGAGGGGGCTGGGGACAGATACGCAGTATTTT. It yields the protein CSVMRGLGTDTQYF.

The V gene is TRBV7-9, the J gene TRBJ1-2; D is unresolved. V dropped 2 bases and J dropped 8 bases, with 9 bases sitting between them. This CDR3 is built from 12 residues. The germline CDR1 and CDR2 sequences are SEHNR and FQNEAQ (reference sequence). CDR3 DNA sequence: TGTGCCAGCAGCTTACTCTCGGGGGGCTACACCTTC. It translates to CASSLLSGGYTF.

The CDR3: CASSLTHSNNEQFF. The CDR3, as DNA: TGTGCCAGCAGCTTAACCCACAGCAACAATGAGCAGTTCTTC. The chain couples TRBV7-9 to TRBJ2-1, with D unresolved. The length of the CDR3 is 14 residues. The V end was cut by 2 bases, the J end by 5 bases, with 10 bases between. CDR1 and CDR2 (germline): SEHNR, FQNEAQ (reference sequence).

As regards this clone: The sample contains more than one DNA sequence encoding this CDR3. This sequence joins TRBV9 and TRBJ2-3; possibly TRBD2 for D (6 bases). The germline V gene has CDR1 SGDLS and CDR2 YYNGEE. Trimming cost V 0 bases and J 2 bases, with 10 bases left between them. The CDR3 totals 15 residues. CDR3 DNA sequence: TGTGCCAGCAGCGTAGCGGCGGGGCCCACAGATACGCAGTATTTT. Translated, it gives CASSVAAGPTDTQYF.

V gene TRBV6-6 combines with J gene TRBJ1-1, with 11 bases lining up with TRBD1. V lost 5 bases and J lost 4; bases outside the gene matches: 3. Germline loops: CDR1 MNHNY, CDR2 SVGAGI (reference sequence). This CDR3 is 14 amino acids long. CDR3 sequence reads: CASSGTGGVTEAFF. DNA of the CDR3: TGTGCCAGCAGTGGGACAGGGGGGGTCACTGAAGCTTTCTTT.

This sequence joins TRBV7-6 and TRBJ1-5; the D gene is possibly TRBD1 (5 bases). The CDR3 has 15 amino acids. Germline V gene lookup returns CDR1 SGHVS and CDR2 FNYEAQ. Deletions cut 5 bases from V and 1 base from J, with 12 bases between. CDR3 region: CASSPAGGSNQPQHF. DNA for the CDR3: TGTGCCAGCAGCCCTGCCGGGGGAAGCAATCAGCCCCAGCATTTT.

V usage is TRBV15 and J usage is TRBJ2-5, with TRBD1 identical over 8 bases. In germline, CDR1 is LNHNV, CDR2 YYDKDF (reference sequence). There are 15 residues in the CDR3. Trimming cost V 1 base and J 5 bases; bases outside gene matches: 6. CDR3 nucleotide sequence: TGTGCCACCAGCAGAGCCCAGGGGGCGGAGGAGACCCAGTACTTC. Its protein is CATSRAQGAEETQYF.

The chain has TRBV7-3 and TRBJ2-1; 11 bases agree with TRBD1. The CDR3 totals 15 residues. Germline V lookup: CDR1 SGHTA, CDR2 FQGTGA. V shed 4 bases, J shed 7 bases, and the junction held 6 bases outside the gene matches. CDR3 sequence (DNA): TGTGCCAGCAGCTCGGCGGGACAGGGGGAGAATGAGCAGTTCTTC. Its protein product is CASSSAGQGENEQFF.

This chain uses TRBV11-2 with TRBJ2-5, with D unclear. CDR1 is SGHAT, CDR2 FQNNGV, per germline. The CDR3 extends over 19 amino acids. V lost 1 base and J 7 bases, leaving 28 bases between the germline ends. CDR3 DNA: TGTGCCAGCAGCTTAGGTATCCGTGGCCCCGAGCGTAGCCTTGGGACCCAGTACTTC. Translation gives CASSLGIRGPERSLGTQYF.

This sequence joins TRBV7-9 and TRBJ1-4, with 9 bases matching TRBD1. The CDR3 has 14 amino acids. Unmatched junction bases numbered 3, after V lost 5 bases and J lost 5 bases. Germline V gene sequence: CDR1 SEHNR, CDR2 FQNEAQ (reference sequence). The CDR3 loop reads CASSRTGANEKLFF. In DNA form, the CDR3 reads TGTGCCAGCAGCAGGACAGGGGCGAATGAAAAACTGTTTTTT.

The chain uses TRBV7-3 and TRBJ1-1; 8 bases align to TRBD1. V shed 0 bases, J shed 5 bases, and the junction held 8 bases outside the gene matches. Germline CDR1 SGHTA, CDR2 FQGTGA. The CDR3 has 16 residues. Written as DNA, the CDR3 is TGTGCCAGCAGCTTAACGCCCGGGACAGGAGTTACTGAAGCTTTCTTT. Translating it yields CASSLTPGTGVTEAFF.

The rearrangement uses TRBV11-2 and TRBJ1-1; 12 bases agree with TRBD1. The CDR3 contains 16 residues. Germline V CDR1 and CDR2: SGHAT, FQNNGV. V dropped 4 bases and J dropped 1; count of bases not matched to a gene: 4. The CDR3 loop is CASSWGQGAGNTEAFF. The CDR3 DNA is TGTGCCAGCAGCTGGGGACAGGGGGCTGGGAACACTGAAGCTTTCTTT.

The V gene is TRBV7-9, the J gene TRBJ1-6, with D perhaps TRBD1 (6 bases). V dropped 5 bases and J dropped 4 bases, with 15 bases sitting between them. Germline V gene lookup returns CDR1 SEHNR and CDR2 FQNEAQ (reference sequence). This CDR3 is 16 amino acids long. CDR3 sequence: CASSRQGGGYNSPLHF. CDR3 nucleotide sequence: TGTGCCAGCAGCCGCCAGGGAGGGGGATATAATTCACCCCTCCACTTT.

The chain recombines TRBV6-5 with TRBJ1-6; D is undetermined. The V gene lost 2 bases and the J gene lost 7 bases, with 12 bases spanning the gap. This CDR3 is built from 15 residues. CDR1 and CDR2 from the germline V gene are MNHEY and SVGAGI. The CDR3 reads CASSYNPGINSPLHF. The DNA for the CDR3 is TGTGCCAGCAGTTACAACCCGGGGATAAATTCACCCCTCCACTTT.

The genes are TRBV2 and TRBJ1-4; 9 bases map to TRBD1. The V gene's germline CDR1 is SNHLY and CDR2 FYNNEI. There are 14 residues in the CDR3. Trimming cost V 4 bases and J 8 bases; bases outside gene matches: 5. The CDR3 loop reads CASSVRTGDEKLFF. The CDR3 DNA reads TGTGCCAGCAGTGTACGGACAGGGGACGAAAAACTGTTTTTT.